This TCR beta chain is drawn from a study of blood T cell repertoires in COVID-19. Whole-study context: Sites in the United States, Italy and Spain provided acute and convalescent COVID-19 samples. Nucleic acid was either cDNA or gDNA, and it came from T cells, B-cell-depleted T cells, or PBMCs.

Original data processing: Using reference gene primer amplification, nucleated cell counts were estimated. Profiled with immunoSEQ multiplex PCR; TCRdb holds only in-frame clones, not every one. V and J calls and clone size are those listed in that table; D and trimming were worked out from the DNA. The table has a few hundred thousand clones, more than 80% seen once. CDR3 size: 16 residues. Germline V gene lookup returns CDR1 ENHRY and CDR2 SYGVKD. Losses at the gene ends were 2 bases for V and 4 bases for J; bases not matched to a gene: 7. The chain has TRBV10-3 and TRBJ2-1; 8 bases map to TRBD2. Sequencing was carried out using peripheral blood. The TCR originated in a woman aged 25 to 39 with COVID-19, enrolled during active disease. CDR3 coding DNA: TGTGCCATCAGTGAGAGGAACAAGCGGGGGTACAATGAGCAGTTCTTC. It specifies CAISERNKRGYNEQFF.